This T cell receptor beta chain was sequenced for a study of shared clonotypes between healthy human individuals (dated by TCRdb to between 2020 and 2021). Study-level background: A couple of women and a few men aged 18 to 49 years were included in the cohort. For each donor, three plates each were used for CD4 naive and CD4 memory, two plates were used for CD8 naive, and one plate was used for CD8 memory. Blood TCR repertoires of roughly five healthy adults were deeply sequenced to estimate repertoire size and the extent of clonotype sharing between individuals. To increase sequencing depth and limit assay-specific biases, different laboratories used diverse techniques to prepare libraries and sequence TCR repertoires. Leukapheresis yielded between about 0.9 and 10 billion PBMCs per donor.

Using the deep immunoSEQ assay, TCR CDR3 regions were amplified from genomic DNA by multiplex PCR. Extracted genomic DNA from each cell subset was spread evenly across all wells of several immunoSEQ 96-well plates, with each plate serving as a replicate. For sorted subsets, each replicate PCR was loaded with around 200 ng genomic DNA, equivalent to some 31,000 T cell genomes. Purified libraries were quantified with a Qubit 3.0 fluorometer, sized on a Bioanalyzer 2100, and re-quantified with the KAPA Library Quantification kit. Every immunoSEQ 96-well plate was sequenced on a dedicated single-read 150-cycle Illumina NextSeq 550 flow cell. The authors' analysis ran thus. Because the immunoSEQ output held only junctional sequences and lacked quality scores, the filtering could not match the filtering applied to full-length reads. Sequences were annotated with PyIR, a Python wrapper for IgBLAST v1.9, and V/J genes and CDR3 were assigned using IMGT germline references. Reads were removed for weak V/J assignments (E-value above 1e-6), missing CDR3, stop codons, out-of-frame junctions, or ambiguous translated residues. V3J clonotypes were defined as sequences sharing an identical inferred V gene, J gene, and CDR3 amino acid sequence. Percentage overlap between repertoires was computed as shared unique clonotypes divided by the size of the smaller repertoire. Richness of each repertoire was evaluated using RTK rarefaction, the Chao1 estimator, and Recon v2.1 estimates of unobserved clonotypes. For all TCRbeta clonotypes obtained by the gDNA method from a few donors, generation probabilities were computed with OLGA. In TCRdb, the immuneACCESS table is reduced to in-frame sequences with V and J assigned. These tables do not hold every clone; where another copy was compared, an unresolved V gene accounts for under half, and the others remain unexplained. The D gene and trimming were derived from the DNA, and the V and J assignments and clone size from that table. In this sample the table shows about 380,000 clones, about 96% of which occur a single time. The ten biggest clones cover approximately 0.32% of the sample.

Study-wide conclusions, independent of this receptor: Even with the large sequencing depth, rarefaction of the sorted-subset datasets indicated that sequencing was incomplete. Sampling was restricted to blood, and TCR repertoires in tissue are likely to differ from TCR repertoires in blood. Sharing across a few donors was observed for around 5% of naive CD4, over 3% of naive CD8, about 2.5% of memory CD4, and roughly 0.4% of memory CD8 clonotypes. The small number of donors limited the genetic and exposure-history diversity represented. Naive subsets generally had larger estimated clonotype richness than memory subsets. Pairwise subsampling indicated that sequencing depth was expected to affect the degree of clonotype sharing among donors. Compared with non-shared clonotypes, the clonotypes found in all four sorted-subset donors had higher generation probabilities.

Worth noting for this clone: The clone's antigen remains unknown. Base-call qualities are not available, and no considerably larger clone is one nucleotide away.

Healthy HIV-negative adults with no recently reported acute infections or vaccinations were included as donors. Only Caucasian adults living in Nashville, Tennessee, USA were represented among the donors. CD8 memory samples combined magnetically selected CD45RO+ cells with CCR7-negative CD45RA+ effector memory (TemRA) cells. Blood was obtained by leukapheresis, after which PBMCs were separated by Ficoll-Histopaque density gradient centrifugation and cryopreserved in liquid nitrogen vapor phase. Analytical flow cytometry was used to check the purity and quantity of every magnetically sorted T cell population. Genomic DNA was isolated from each sorted fraction and quantified by UV absorbance on a Nanodrop 2000c. The sample was memory CD8+ T cells sorted from blood. What this sample's cell subset or site label stands for: CD45RO+ cells pooled with CCR7-negative TemRA cells. This clonotype originated in a man aged 25 to 40 in good health.

CDR3 region: CASSEAPGGQQYF. DNA sequence: TGTGCCAGCAGTGAAGCCCCCGGGGGCCAGCAGTACTTC. The rearrangement joined TRBV2 to TRBJ2-7; the D segment may tentatively be TRBD1 or TRBD2, each giving 6 matched bases. The CDR1 and CDR2 encoded by the germline V gene are SNHLY and FYNNEI. The CDR3, cysteine through phenylalanine, is 13 amino acids long. CDR3 DNA only is kept here, 39 bases in frame from base 1. V loses 0 bases of germline sequence and J loses 8 bases, and the interval between the two ends is 11 bases.